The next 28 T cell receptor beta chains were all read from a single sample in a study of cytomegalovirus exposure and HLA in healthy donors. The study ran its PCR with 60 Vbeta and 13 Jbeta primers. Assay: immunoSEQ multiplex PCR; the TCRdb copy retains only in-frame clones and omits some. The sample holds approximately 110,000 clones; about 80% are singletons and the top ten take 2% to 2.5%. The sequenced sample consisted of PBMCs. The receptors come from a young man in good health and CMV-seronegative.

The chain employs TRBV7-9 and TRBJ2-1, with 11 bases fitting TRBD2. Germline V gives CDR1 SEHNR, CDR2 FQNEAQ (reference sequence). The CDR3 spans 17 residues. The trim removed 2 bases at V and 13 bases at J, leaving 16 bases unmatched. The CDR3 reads CASSLLRLAGGQTTQFF. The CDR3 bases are TGTGCCAGCAGCTTATTAAGGCTAGCGGGGGGCCAAACCACTCAGTTCTTC.

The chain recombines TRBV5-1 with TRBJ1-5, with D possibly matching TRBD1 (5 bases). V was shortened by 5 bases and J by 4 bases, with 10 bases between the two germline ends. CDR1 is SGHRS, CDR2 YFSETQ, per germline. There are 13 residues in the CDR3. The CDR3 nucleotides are TGCGCCAGCAGGCTAGGGGTGAATCAGCCCCAGCATTTT. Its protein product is CASRLGVNQPQHF.

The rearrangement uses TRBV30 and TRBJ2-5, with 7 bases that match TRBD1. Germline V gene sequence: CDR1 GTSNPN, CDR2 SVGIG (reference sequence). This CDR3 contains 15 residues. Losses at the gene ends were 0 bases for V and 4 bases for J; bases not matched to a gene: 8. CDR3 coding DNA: TGTGCCTGGAGTGTAGTCAGGGGGAAGGGAGAGACCCAGTACTTC. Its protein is CAWSVVRGKGETQYF.

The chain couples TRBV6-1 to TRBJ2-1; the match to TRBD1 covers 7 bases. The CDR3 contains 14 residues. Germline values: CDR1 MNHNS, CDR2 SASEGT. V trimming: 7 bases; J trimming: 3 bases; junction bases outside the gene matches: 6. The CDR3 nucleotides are TGTGCCAGCACCGGGACAGCCAACTACAATGAGCAGTTCTTC. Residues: CASTGTANYNEQFF.

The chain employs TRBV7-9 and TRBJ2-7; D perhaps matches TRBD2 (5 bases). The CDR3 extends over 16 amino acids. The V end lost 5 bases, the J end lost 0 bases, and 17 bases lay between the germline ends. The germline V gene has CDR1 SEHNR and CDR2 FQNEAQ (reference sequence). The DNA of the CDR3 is TGTGCCAGCAGCCCCCCGCGAGCGGCTTACTCCTACGAGCAGTACTTC. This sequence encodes CASSPPRAAYSYEQYF.

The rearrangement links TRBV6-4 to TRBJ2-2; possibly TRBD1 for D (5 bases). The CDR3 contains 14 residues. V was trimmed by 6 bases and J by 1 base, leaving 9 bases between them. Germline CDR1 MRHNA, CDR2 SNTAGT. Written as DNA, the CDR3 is TGTGCCAGCAGCCCTGACAGGAACACCGGGGAGCTGTTTTTT. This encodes CASSPDRNTGELFF.

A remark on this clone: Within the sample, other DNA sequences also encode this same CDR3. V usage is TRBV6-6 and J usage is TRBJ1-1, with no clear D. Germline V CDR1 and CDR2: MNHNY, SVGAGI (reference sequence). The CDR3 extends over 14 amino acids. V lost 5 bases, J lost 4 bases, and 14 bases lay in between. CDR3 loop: CASSIRGLGTEAFF. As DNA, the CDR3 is TGTGCCAGCAGTATTCGAGGGTTGGGCACTGAAGCTTTCTTT.

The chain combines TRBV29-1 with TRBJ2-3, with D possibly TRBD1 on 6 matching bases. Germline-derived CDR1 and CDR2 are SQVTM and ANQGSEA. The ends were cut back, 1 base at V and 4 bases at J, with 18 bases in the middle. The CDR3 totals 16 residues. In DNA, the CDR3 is TGCAGCGTTGAAGGGGTCGGGCAGGGGAACCCAGATACGCAGTATTTT. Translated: CSVEGVGQGNPDTQYF.

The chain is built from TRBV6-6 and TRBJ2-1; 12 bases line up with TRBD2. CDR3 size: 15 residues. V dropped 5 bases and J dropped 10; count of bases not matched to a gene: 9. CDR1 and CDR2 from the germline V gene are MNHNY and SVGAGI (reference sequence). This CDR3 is CASSPRLAGDHEQFF. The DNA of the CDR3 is TGTGCCAGCAGTCCACGACTAGCGGGAGACCACGAGCAGTTCTTC.

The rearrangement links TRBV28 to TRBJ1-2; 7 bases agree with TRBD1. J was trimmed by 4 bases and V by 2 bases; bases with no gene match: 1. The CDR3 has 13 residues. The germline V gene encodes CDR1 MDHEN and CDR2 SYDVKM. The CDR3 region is CASSLAGGYGYTF. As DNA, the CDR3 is TGTGCCAGCAGTTTAGCAGGGGGCTATGGCTACACCTTC.

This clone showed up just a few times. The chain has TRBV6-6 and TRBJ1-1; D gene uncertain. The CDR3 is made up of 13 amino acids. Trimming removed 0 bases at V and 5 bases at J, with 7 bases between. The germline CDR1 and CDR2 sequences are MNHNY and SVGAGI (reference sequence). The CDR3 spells CASSYSSATEAFF. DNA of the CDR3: TGTGCCAGCAGTTACTCGAGTGCTACTGAAGCTTTCTTT.

DNA of the CDR3: TGTGCCAGCAGCTTAGGGACAGGGCAGTACGAGCAGTACTTC. This gives the protein CASSLGTGQYEQYF. The gene calls are TRBV5-5 and TRBJ2-7; 9 nucleotides align to TRBD1. The CDR3 length is 14 residues. V gave up 2 bases and J gave up 4 bases; unmatched junction bases: 4. Per germline, CDR1 SGHKS and CDR2 YYEKEE (reference sequence).

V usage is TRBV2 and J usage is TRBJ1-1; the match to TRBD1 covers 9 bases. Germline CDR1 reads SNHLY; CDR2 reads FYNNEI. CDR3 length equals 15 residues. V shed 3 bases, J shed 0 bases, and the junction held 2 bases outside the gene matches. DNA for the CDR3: TGTGCCAGCAGTGAGGGACAGGGCCTGAACACTGAAGCTTTCTTT. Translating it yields CASSEGQGLNTEAFF.

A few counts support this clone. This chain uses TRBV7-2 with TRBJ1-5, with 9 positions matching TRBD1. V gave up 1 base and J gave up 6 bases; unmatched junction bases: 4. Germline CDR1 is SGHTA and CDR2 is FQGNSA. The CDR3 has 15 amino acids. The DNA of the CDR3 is TGTGCCAGCAGCTTAGAGCCGACAGGGGGTCAGCCCCAGCATTTT. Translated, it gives CASSLEPTGGQPQHF.

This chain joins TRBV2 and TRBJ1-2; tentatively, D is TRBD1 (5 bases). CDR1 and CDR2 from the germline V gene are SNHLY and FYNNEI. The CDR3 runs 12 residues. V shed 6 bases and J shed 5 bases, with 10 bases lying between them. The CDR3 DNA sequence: TGTGCCAGCAGGGTAGACAGTTATGGCTACACCTTC. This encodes CASRVDSYGYTF.

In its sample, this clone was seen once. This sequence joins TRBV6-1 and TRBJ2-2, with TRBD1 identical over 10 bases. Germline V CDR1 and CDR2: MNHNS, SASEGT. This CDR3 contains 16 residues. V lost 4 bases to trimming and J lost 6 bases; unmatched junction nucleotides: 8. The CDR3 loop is CASSVRQGAGAGELFF. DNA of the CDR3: TGTGCCAGCAGTGTCAGACAGGGGGCGGGGGCCGGGGAGCTGTTTTTT.

CDR3 loop: CASSRAGGSVSYGYTF. CDR3 nucleotide sequence: TGTGCCAGCTCACGCGCGGGGGGAAGCGTTAGCTATGGCTACACCTTC. This chain joins TRBV18 and TRBJ1-2, with D possibly being TRBD1 (5 bases). V gave up 4 bases and J gave up 4 bases, with 19 bases separating them. The CDR3 has 16 amino acids. CDR1 is KGHSH and CDR2 is LQKENI in the germline V gene.

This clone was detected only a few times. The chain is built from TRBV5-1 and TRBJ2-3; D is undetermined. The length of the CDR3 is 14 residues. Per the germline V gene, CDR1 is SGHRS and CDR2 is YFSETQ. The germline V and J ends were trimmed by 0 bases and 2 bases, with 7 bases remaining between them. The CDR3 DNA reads TGCGCCAGCAGCTTGGGAATAGACACAGATACGCAGTATTTT. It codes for CASSLGIDTDTQYF.

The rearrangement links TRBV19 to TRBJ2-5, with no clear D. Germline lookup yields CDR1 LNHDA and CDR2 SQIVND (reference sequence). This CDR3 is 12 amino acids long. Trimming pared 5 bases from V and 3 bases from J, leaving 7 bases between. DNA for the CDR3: TGTGCCAGTAGTGTAGCTAAAGAGACCCAGTACTTC. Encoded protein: CASSVAKETQYF.

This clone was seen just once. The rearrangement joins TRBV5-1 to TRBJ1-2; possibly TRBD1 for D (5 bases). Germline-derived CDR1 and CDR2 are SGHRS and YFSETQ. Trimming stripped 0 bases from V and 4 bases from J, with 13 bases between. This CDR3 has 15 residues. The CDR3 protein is CASSLAGPGGYGYTF. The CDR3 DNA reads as TGCGCCAGCAGCTTGGCCGGTCCGGGGGGCTATGGCTACACCTTC.

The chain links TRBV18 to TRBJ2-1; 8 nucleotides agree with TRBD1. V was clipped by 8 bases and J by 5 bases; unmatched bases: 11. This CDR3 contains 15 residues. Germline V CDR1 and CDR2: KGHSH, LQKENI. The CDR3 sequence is CASRMTGARDNEQFF. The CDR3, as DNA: TGTGCCAGCCGAATGACAGGGGCCCGCGACAATGAGCAGTTCTTC. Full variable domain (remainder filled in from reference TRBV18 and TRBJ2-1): NAGVMQNPRHLVRRRGQEARLRCSPMKGHSHVYWYRQLPEEGLKFMVYLQKENIIDESGMPKERFSAEFPKEGPSILRIQQVVRGDSAAYFCASRMTGARDNEQFFGPGTRLTVL.

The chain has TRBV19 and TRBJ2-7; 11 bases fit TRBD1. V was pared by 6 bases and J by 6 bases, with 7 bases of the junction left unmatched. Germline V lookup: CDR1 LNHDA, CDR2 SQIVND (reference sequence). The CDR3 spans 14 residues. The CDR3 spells CASSPGTGGGEQYF. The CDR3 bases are TGTGCCAGTAGCCCCGGGACAGGGGGAGGCGAGCAGTACTTC.

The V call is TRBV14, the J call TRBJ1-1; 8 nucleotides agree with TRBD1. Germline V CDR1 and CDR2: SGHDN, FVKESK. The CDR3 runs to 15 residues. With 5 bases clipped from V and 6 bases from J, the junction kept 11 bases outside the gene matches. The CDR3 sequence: CASSGQGIRVAEAFF. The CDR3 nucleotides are TGTGCCAGCAGCGGACAGGGTATTAGGGTCGCTGAAGCTTTCTTT.

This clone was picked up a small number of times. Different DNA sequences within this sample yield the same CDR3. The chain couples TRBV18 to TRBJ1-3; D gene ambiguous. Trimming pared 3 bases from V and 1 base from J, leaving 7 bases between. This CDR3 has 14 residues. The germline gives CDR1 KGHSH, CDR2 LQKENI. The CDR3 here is CASSPRESGNTIYF. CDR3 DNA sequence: TGTGCCAGCTCACCCCGGGAATCTGGAAACACCATATATTTT.

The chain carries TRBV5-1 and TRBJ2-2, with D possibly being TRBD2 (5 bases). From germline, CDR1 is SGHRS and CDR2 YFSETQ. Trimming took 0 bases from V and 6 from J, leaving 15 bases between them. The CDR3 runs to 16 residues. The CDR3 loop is CASSLADGEDAGELFF. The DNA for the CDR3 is TGCGCCAGCAGCTTGGCCGACGGGGAAGATGCCGGGGAGCTGTTTTTT.

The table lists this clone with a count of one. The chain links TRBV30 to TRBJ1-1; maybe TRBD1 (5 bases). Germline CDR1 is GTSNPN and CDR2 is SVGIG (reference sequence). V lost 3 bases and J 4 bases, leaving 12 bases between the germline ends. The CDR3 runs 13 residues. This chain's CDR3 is CAWRRGKGTEAFF. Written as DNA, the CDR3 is TGTGCCTGGAGAAGGGGCAAGGGCACTGAAGCTTTCTTT.

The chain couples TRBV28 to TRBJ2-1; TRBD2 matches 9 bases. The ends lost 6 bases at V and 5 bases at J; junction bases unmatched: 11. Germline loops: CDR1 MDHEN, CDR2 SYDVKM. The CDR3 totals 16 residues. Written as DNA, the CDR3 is TGTGCCAGCAGCTCTACGACTAGCGGTACCAACAATGAGCAGTTCTTC. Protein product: CASSSTTSGTNNEQFF.

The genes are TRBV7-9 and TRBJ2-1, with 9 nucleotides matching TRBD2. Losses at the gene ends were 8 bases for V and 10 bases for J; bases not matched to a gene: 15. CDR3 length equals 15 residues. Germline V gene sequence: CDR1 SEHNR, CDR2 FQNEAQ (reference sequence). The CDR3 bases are TGTGCCAGCGTAGCGACTAGCGGAGGGGTACAGGAGCAGTTCTTC. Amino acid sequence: CASVATSGGVQEQFF.